The 31 T cell receptor beta chains given below trace back to one sample, sequenced in a study of blood T cell repertoires in COVID-19. Profiling relied on immunoSEQ multiplex PCR, and the TCRdb table lists in-frame clones only, not all of them. The table shows about 310,000 clones, with almost 90% occurring only once. The sequencing input was PBMCs or T cells enriched from blood (not recorded which). Every receptor here comes from a young woman with acute COVID-19.

The gene calls are TRBV30 and TRBJ1-1; D call uncertain. CDR3 length: 13 amino acids. Germline loops: CDR1 GTSNPN, CDR2 SVGIG (reference sequence). The V gene lost 3 bases and the J gene lost 3 bases, with 11 bases spanning the gap. The CDR3 loop reads CAWSMREDTEAFF. In DNA, the CDR3 is TGTGCCTGGAGCATGAGGGAGGACACTGAAGCTTTCTTT.

The V gene is TRBV5-1, the J gene TRBJ1-1; perhaps TRBD1 as D (6 bases). V was shortened by 4 bases and J by 3 bases, with 16 bases between the two germline ends. The CDR3 covers 15 residues. Germline CDR1 SGHRS, CDR2 YFSETQ. DNA for the CDR3: TGCGCCAGCAGCGGCCAGACAGGATCTGACACTGAAGCTTTCTTT. It yields the protein CASSGQTGSDTEAFF.

V gene TRBV11-3 combines with J gene TRBJ2-7; TRBD2 is a possible D gene (5 bases). V was cut by 4 bases and J by 5 bases, with 15 bases left in between. This CDR3 has 14 amino acids. The germline CDR1 and CDR2 sequences are SGHNT and YENEEA. The CDR3 region is CASSSEGRSDEQYF. The CDR3, as DNA: TGTGCCAGCAGCTCCGAAGGTCGTAGCGACGAGCAGTACTTC.

The chain is built from TRBV15 and TRBJ2-7, with TRBD2 matching 13 bases. CDR1 and CDR2 from the germline V gene are LNHNV and YYDKDF (reference sequence). This CDR3 region has 15 residues. V lost 3 bases, J lost 5 bases, and 4 bases stayed unmatched. The CDR3 region has the DNA TGTGCCACCAGCAGGCTGACTAGCGGGAGGAACGAGCAGTACTTC. Amino acid sequence: CATSRLTSGRNEQYF.

This chain links TRBV19 with TRBJ2-5; 9 positions match TRBD1. The CDR3 length is 14 residues. With 6 bases clipped from V and 5 bases from J, the junction kept 7 bases outside the gene matches. From germline, CDR1 is LNHDA and CDR2 SQIVND (reference sequence). This CDR3 reads CASRSGQGWETQYF. The CDR3 DNA follows: TGTGCCAGTAGATCGGGACAGGGTTGGGAGACCCAGTACTTC. The full variable domain, rest sourced from reference TRBV19 and TRBJ2-5, is DGGITQSPKYLFRKEGQNVTLSCEQNLNHDAMYWYRQDPGQGLRLIYYSQIVNDFQKGDIAEGYSVSREKKESFPLTVTSAQKNPTAFYLCASRSGQGWETQYFGPGTRLLVL.

The J gene is TRBJ1-3, the V gene TRBV10-3; 9 bases agree with TRBD1. This CDR3 region has 17 residues. CDR1 is ENHRY and CDR2 is SYGVKD in the germline V gene. The ends lost 0 bases at V and 2 bases at J; junction bases unmatched: 5. CDR3 loop: CAISESPRDRAGNTIYF. CDR3 in DNA: TGTGCCATCAGTGAGTCCCCAAGGGACAGGGCTGGAAACACCATATATTTT.

The chain couples TRBV19 to TRBJ2-1; no firm D call. Germline-derived CDR1 and CDR2 are LNHDA and SQIVND (reference sequence). The CDR3 runs 14 residues. V was clipped by 5 bases and J by 0 bases, with 8 bases between them. CDR3 in amino acids: CASSFLSSYNEQFF. CDR3 DNA sequence: TGTGCCAGTAGTTTCCTCAGCTCCTACAATGAGCAGTTCTTC.

The sample holds one count of this clone. The rearrangement links TRBV7-6 to TRBJ1-4; no clear D gene. The CDR3 length is 15 residues. The germline V gene encodes CDR1 SGHVS and CDR2 FNYEAQ. V shed 1 base and J shed 3 bases, with 9 bases lying between them. CDR3 sequence (DNA): TGTGCCAGCAGCTTAGGAGAAGGAGCTAATGAAAAACTGTTTTTT. This codes for CASSLGEGANEKLFF.

The chain has TRBV18 and TRBJ2-3; TRBD2 aligns across 12 bases. The CDR3 spans 15 residues. The ends lost 4 bases at V and 6 bases at J; junction bases unmatched: 5. Germline V gene lookup returns CDR1 KGHSH and CDR2 LQKENI. CDR3 sequence reads: CASSLGLAGFDTQYF. The CDR3 DNA reads as TGTGCCAGCTCACTAGGACTAGCGGGATTTGATACGCAGTATTTT.

V gene TRBV3-1 (or the pseudogene TRBV3-2) combines with J gene TRBJ2-3; D gene unclear. V lost 0 bases and J 2 bases, leaving 12 bases between the germline ends. CDR1 is LGHDT, CDR2 YNNKEL, per germline (reference sequence). This CDR3 spans 16 amino acids. Written as DNA, the CDR3 is TGTGCCAGCAGCCAAGATTGGGCACACCCCACAGATACGCAGTATTTT. Encoded protein: CASSQDWAHPTDTQYF.

This chain connects TRBV5-1 to TRBJ1-3; no reliable D call. The CDR3 has 14 amino acids. Germline V lookup: CDR1 SGHRS, CDR2 YFSETQ. V lost 0 bases and J 6 bases, leaving 10 bases between the germline ends. The CDR3 spells CASSLEQPKNTIYF. CDR3 bases: TGCGCCAGCAGCTTGGAACAGCCTAAAAACACCATATATTTT.

The chain is built from TRBV15 and TRBJ1-1; 7 bases map to TRBD1. Germline V gene data show CDR1 as LNHNV and CDR2 as YYDKDF (reference sequence). The V segment lost 2 bases and the J segment 8 bases; nucleotides outside the gene matches: 8. This CDR3 has 14 amino acids. This CDR3 is CATSRSQGTFEAFF. CDR3 sequence (DNA): TGTGCCACCAGCAGATCACAGGGGACTTTCGAAGCTTTCTTT.

This chain connects TRBV9 to TRBJ2-7; TRBD1 aligns across 8 bases. Trimming removed 6 bases from V and 0 bases from J; junction bases left unmatched: 5. CDR1 is SGDLS, CDR2 YYNGEE, per germline. The CDR3 runs to 14 residues. CDR3 sequence reads: CASTRTGSSYEQYF. The CDR3 region has the DNA TGTGCCAGCACCAGGACAGGGAGCTCCTACGAGCAGTACTTC.

The sample holds a few counts of this clone. V gene TRBV28 combines with J gene TRBJ1-5, with D unresolved. Trimming removed 3 bases at V and 0 bases at J, with 6 bases between. The germline V gene encodes CDR1 MDHEN and CDR2 SYDVKM. The CDR3 covers 14 residues. The CDR3: CASSFHSSNQPQHF. In DNA, the CDR3 is TGTGCCAGCAGTTTCCACAGTAGCAATCAGCCCCAGCATTTT.

The chain uses TRBV19 and TRBJ1-2; D is possibly TRBD1 (5 bases). With 4 bases removed from V and 4 bases from J, the gap between germline ends came to 13 bases. Germline-derived CDR1 and CDR2 are LNHDA and SQIVND (reference sequence). The CDR3 is 14 residues long. CDR3 nucleotide sequence: TGTGCCAGTAGTACAGGGCTGGAGAGCTATGGCTACACCTTC. This gives the protein CASSTGLESYGYTF.

The J gene is TRBJ2-3, the V gene TRBV11-3, with a weak D call TRBD2 (5 bases). Per germline, CDR1 SGHNT and CDR2 YENEEA. Trimming took off 8 bases at V and 6 bases at J, with 18 bases between the two ends. The length of the CDR3 is 14 residues. The CDR3 nucleotides are TGTGCCAGCCGCCCACGGACTGGTCGGGATACGCAGTATTTT. Protein product: CASRPRTGRDTQYF.

This rearrangement joins TRBV27 to TRBJ2-1, with 8 bases aligning to TRBD2. The CDR3 loop spans 12 amino acids. Germline trimming cut 7 bases from V and 10 bases from J; bases unmatched to any gene: 6. CDR1 is MNHEY and CDR2 is SMNVEV in the germline V gene (reference sequence). In DNA form, the CDR3 reads TGTGCCAGCACCCGCGGGGGGCAAGAGCAGTTCTTC. It is translated as CASTRGGQEQFF.

The rearrangement uses TRBV29-1 and TRBJ1-1; D might be TRBD1 (5 bases). The V end lost 5 bases, the J end lost 10 bases, and 17 bases lay between the germline ends. This CDR3 is built from 12 residues. Germline-derived CDR1 and CDR2 are SQVTM and ANQGSEA. Here the CDR3 DNA reads TGCAGCGTTACCCGACAGCCGGGCCTAGCTTTCTTT. Its translation is CSVTRQPGLAFF.

J is TRBJ1-5 and V is TRBV6-5; TRBD1 matches 8 bases. The germline CDR1 and CDR2 sequences are MNHEY and SVGAGI. The CDR3 loop spans 15 amino acids. V was clipped by 5 bases and J by 7 bases; unmatched bases: 10. CDR3 protein: CASSTGTGFDQPQHF. DNA for the CDR3: TGTGCCAGCAGTACCGGGACAGGTTTTGACCAGCCCCAGCATTTT.

V gene TRBV5-8 combines with J gene TRBJ2-7, with 7 bases that match TRBD2. Germline lookup yields CDR1 SGHTS and CDR2 YDEGEE. The CDR3 totals 13 residues. J gave up 6 bases and V 2 bases, and 5 bases lay outside the gene matches. The CDR3 DNA reads TGTGCCAGCAGCTTCGGTGGGACTATCGAGCAGTACTTC. It encodes CASSFGGTIEQYF.

The chain links TRBV18 to TRBJ2-7, with 8 bases identical to TRBD1. This CDR3 has 15 amino acids. The germline CDR1 and CDR2 sequences are KGHSH and LQKENI. After removal of 3 bases from V and 0 bases from J, the junction contained 4 bases not matched to a gene. CDR3 protein: CASSPAGQASYEQYF. The CDR3 DNA is TGTGCCAGCTCACCGGCGGGACAGGCCTCCTACGAGCAGTACTTC.

This chain connects TRBV2 to TRBJ1-2, with D possibly matching TRBD1 (5 bases). There are 13 residues in the CDR3. Trimming took 3 bases from V and 8 from J, leaving 13 bases between them. CDR1 and CDR2 from the germline V gene are SNHLY and FYNNEI. The CDR3 nucleotides are TGTGCCAGCAGTGAGGAACCAGGGATCGGCTACACCTTC. This sequence encodes CASSEEPGIGYTF.

The rearrangement joins TRBV5-1 to TRBJ2-5; D is possibly TRBD1 (6 bases). Looked up from germline, CDR1 is SGHRS and CDR2 is YFSETQ. The CDR3 covers 16 residues. The germline V and J ends were trimmed by 4 bases and 5 bases, with 21 bases remaining between them. The CDR3 is CASSPRVHRDPETQYF. CDR3 DNA: TGCGCCAGCAGCCCGCGCGTCCACAGGGATCCGGAGACCCAGTACTTC.

The rearrangement links TRBV28 to TRBJ1-1; no firm D call. This CDR3 spans 15 amino acids. Germline V gene sequence: CDR1 MDHEN, CDR2 SYDVKM. V lost 3 bases to trimming and J lost 4 bases, with 15 bases between them. CDR3 region: CASSFPPGMGTEAFF. The DNA for the CDR3 is TGTGCCAGCAGTTTCCCCCCCGGGATGGGCACTGAAGCTTTCTTT.

This sequence joins TRBV16 and TRBJ2-1, with 12 bases lining up with TRBD2. Trimming cost V 0 bases and J 7 bases; bases outside gene matches: 16. CDR3 size: 20 residues. CDR1 KGHSY and CDR2 FQNENV come from the germline V gene. CDR3 DNA: TGTGCCAGCAGCCAATCGAGACTAGCGGGAGAGGGCTGGGGAACAAATGAGCAGTTCTTC. Amino acid sequence: CASSQSRLAGEGWGTNEQFF.

The V gene is TRBV9, the J gene TRBJ2-7; TRBD2 matches 10 bases. In germline, CDR1 is SGDLS, CDR2 YYNGEE. The CDR3 spans 15 residues. V lost 0 bases, J lost 4 bases, and 4 bases stayed unmatched. In DNA, the CDR3 is TGTGCCAGCAGCGTAGCTGGGACTAGCGTTTACGAGCAGTACTTC. Protein product: CASSVAGTSVYEQYF.

This clone was observed once. The V and J genes are TRBV14 and TRBJ1-4, with 8 bases lining up with TRBD1. This CDR3 is built from 16 residues. V was clipped by 2 bases and J by 8 bases; unmatched bases: 10. Germline-derived CDR1 and CDR2 are SGHDN and FVKESK. The CDR3 nucleotides read TGTGCCAGCAGCCAATTCGGCAGGGGGCGAGAGGAAAAACTGTTTTTT. Its translation is CASSQFGRGREEKLFF.

This sequence joins TRBV5-1 and TRBJ1-1; no clear D gene. CDR3 length equals 13 residues. Germline-derived CDR1 and CDR2 are SGHRS and YFSETQ. Trimming shortened V by 1 base and J by 0 bases, and 4 bases separated the two germline ends. CDR3: CASSLNLNTEAFF. CDR3 nucleotides: TGCGCCAGCAGCTTGAACTTGAACACTGAAGCTTTCTTT.

The gene calls are TRBV7-9 and TRBJ1-4; 11 positions match TRBD1. The germline V gene has CDR1 SEHNR and CDR2 FQNEAQ (reference sequence). V was pared by 3 bases and J by 6 bases, with 3 bases of the junction left unmatched. There are 15 residues in the CDR3. In DNA form, the CDR3 reads TGTGCCAGCAGCTTCGGACAGGGGGCAGATGAAAAACTGTTTTTT. It yields the protein CASSFGQGADEKLFF.

This sequence joins TRBV7-8 and TRBJ1-1; 7 bases match TRBD1. The CDR3 covers 16 residues. Germline CDR1 and CDR2: SGHVS and FQNEAQ. V dropped 1 base and J dropped 3; count of bases not matched to a gene: 8. CDR3 protein: CASSLGGRQGYTEAFF. The CDR3 DNA reads as TGTGCCAGCAGCTTAGGAGGGAGACAGGGATACACTGAAGCTTTCTTT.

This chain links TRBV6-4 with TRBJ2-1; TRBD2 aligns across 9 bases. The length of the CDR3 is 16 residues. After removal of 0 bases from V and 6 bases from J, the junction contained 6 bases not matched to a gene. Germline values: CDR1 MRHNA, CDR2 SNTAGT. CDR3 sequence (DNA): TGTGCCAGCAGTGACTCGGGTAGCGGGAGTTTCAATGAGCAGTTCTTC. Translation: CASSDSGSGSFNEQFF.